One sample yielded the 9 T cell receptor beta chains listed below, sequenced in a study of blood T cells in healthy people across ages. Combining a sample-barcoded 5' primer with a J-beta primer mix, a second PCR ran for roughly 7 to 12 cycles. TCRdb processed the 5' RACE reads anew with MiXCR; each CDR3 protein has one entry. The data show 550,000 to 800,000 distinct CDR3 sequences, 20% to 25% seen once. Source material: blood. The receptor set was obtained from a man in his 70s in good health.

This clonotype was seen more than once but under ten times. The rearrangement links TRBV4-1 to TRBJ2-5, with D unclear. The CDR3 has 15 residues. The germline CDR1 and CDR2 sequences are MGHRA and YSYEKL. Trimming removed 5 bases at V and 1 base at J, with 14 bases between. CDR3 amino acids: CASSDKLASQETQYF. The CDR3 nucleotides are TGCGCCAGCAGCGACAAGCTGGCTAGCCAAGAGACCCAGTACTTC.

This clonotype was picked up a small number of times. This chain links TRBV9 with TRBJ1-2; weak D call: TRBD1 (6 bases). The CDR3 contains 15 residues. Trimming stripped 0 bases from V and 5 bases from J, with 14 bases between. Germline lookup yields CDR1 SGDLS and CDR2 YYNGEE. For the CDR3, the DNA is TGTGCCAGCAGCGTAGTACCTGGGGGGCCTTATGGCTACACCTTC. This translates into CASSVVPGGPYGYTF.

This chain uses TRBV20-1 with TRBJ2-2; TRBD2 matches 12 bases. V shed 3 bases, J shed 4 bases, and the junction held 6 bases outside the gene matches. This CDR3 has 16 amino acids. The germline V gene has CDR1 DFQATT and CDR2 SNEGSKA (reference sequence). The CDR3 coding sequence is TGCAGTGCTAGGACTAGCGGGAGCGTCGGCACCGGGGAGCTGTTTTTT. It translates to CSARTSGSVGTGELFF.

This clonotype was seen a few times. The chain combines TRBV12-3 or TRBV12-4 with TRBJ2-5, with 7 bases aligning to TRBD2. The J call could be wrong; TRBJ2-7 is a better fit for the DNA end. There are 13 residues in the CDR3. The DNA for the CDR3 is TGTGCCAGCAGTACGACTAGCCGGGGCGAGCAGTACTTC. It is translated as CASSTTSRGEQYF.

The rearrangement uses TRBV6-1 and TRBJ2-5; tentative D call: TRBD2 (5 bases). Germline V CDR1 and CDR2: MNHNS, SASEGT. The CDR3 is made up of 14 amino acids. The V gene lost 2 bases and the J gene lost 5 bases, with 12 bases spanning the gap. CDR3 loop: CASSELRLAETQYF. The CDR3 DNA reads TGTGCCAGCAGTGAATTACGTTTAGCGGAGACCCAGTACTTC.

The V call is TRBV29-1, the J call TRBJ1-1, with unresolved D. V dropped 4 bases and J dropped 5 bases, with 14 bases sitting between them. The CDR3 extends over 13 amino acids. Per germline, CDR1 SQVTM and CDR2 ANQGSEA. DNA for the CDR3: TGCAGCGTTGGTCGGGGTATGGGTACTGAAGCTTTCTTT. As protein: CSVGRGMGTEAFF. Filled out from reference TRBV29-1 and TRBJ1-1, the complete variable domain reads SAVISQKPSRDICQRGTSLTIQCQVDSQVTMMFWYRQQPGQSLTLIATANQGSEATYESGFVIDKFPISRPNLTFSTLTVSNMSPEDSSIYLCSVGRGMGTEAFFGQGTRLTVV.

The chain combines TRBV12-3 or TRBV12-4 with TRBJ2-5; D not certain. This CDR3 region has 12 residues. V lost 2 bases and J lost 11, with 12 bases in between. The CDR3 is CASSLLVREQYF. The CDR3 region has the DNA TGTGCCAGCAGTTTACTAGTCCGAGAGCAGTACTTC.

The rearrangement links TRBV6-1 to TRBJ2-7; TRBD1 is a possible D gene (6 bases). V was shortened by 8 bases and J by 3 bases, with 20 bases between the two germline ends. This CDR3 is 15 amino acids long. Germline CDR1 and CDR2: MNHNS and SASEGT. The CDR3 loop reads CASGVGDIGIYEQYF. The DNA of the CDR3 is TGTGCCAGCGGAGTCGGGGACATCGGAATCTACGAGCAGTACTTC.

The chain has TRBV11-2 and TRBJ2-7; no firm D call. V was pared by 2 bases and J by 1 base, with 15 bases between. Germline V gives CDR1 SGHAT, CDR2 FQNNGV. The CDR3 runs 16 residues. CDR3 DNA: TGTGCCAGCAGCTTATACAATCAGGCCGGGTCCTACGAGCAGTACTTC. Protein: CASSLYNQAGSYEQYF.